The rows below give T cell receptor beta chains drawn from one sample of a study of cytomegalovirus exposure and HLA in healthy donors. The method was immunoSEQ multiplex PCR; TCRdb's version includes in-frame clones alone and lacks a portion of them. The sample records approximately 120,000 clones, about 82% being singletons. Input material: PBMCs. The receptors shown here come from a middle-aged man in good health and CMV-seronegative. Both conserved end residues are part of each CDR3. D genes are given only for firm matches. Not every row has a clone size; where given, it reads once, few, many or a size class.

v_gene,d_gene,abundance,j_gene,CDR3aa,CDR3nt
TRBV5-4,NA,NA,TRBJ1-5,CASSLGPEVGQPQHF,TGTGCCAGCAGCTTGGGGCCAGAGGTAGGTCAGCCCCAGCATTTT
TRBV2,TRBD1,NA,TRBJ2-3,CASSARLDRGQADTQYF,TGTGCCAGCAGCGCTAGGCTTGACAGGGGGCAGGCAGATACGCAGTATTTT
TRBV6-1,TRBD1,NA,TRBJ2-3,CASSARQGLTGTQYF,TGTGCCAGCAGTGCCCGACAGGGGCTGACAGGTACGCAGTATTTT
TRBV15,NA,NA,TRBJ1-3,CATSRAAGGGRTFLSGNTIYF,TGTGCCACCAGCAGAGCTGCCGGCGGAGGACGGACGTTTCTCTCTGGAAACACCATATATTTT
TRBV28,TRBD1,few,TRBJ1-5,CACSSLAGGMRSNQPQHF,TGTGCCTGCTCATCTTTGGCAGGGGGCATGCGGAGCAATCAGCCCCAGCATTTT
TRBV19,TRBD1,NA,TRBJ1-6,CASRPPGQSSSPLHF,TGTGCCAGTAGACCCCCGGGACAGTCATCTTCACCCCTCCACTTT
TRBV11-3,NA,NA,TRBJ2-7,CASSNRVYPYEQYF,TGTGCCAGCAGCAACCGGGTTTACCCCTACGAGCAGTACTTC
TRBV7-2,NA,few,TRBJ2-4,CASSLIAKNIQYF,TGTGCCAGCAGCCTTATAGCCAAAAACATTCAGTACTTC
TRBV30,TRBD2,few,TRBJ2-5,CAWRLAGARETQYF,TGTGCCTGGAGACTAGCGGGGGCCAGGGAGACCCAGTACTTC
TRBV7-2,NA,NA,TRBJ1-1,CASSPLLRGEAFF,TGTGCCAGCAGCCCATTGCTACGGGGTGAAGCTTTCTTT
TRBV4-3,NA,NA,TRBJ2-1,CASSQDSRGFNNEQFF,TGCGCCAGCAGCCAAGACTCCAGGGGCTTTAACAATGAGCAGTTCTTC
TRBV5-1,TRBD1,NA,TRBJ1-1,CASSSTGYTEAFF,TGCGCCAGCAGCTCGACAGGGTACACTGAAGCTTTCTTT
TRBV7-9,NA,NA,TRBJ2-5,CASSQRGQLPSETQYF,TGTGCCAGCAGCCAACGAGGACAGCTCCCCTCGGAGACCCAGTACTTC
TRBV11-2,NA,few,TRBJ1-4,CASSRRSSGEKLFF,TGTGCCAGCAGCCGCCGGAGCAGTGGCGAAAAACTGTTTTTT
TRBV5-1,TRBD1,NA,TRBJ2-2,CASSSRQGQGELFF,TGCGCCAGCAGCTCCCGCCAGGGACAGGGGGAGCTGTTTTTT
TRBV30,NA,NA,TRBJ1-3,CALDSHSGNTIYF,TGTGCCCTAGACAGTCACTCTGGAAACACCATATATTTT
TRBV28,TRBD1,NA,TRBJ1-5,CASSPGTVNNQPQHF,TGTGCCAGCAGCCCAGGGACAGTTAACAATCAGCCCCAGCATTTT
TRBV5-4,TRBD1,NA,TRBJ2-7,CASSPQTGGDYEQYF,TGTGCCAGCAGCCCACAGACAGGGGGTGATTACGAGCAGTACTTC